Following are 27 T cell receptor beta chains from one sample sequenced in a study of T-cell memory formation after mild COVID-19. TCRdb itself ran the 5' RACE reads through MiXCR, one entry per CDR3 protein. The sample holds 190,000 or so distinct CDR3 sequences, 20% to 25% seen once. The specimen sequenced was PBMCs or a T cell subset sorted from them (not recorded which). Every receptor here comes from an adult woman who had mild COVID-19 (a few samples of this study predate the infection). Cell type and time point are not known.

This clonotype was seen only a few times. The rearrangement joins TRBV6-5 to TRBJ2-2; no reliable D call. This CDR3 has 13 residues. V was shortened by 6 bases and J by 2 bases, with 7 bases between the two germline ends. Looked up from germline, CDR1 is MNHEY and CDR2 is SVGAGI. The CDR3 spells CASRIINTGELFF. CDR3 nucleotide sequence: TGTGCCAGCAGGATCATTAACACCGGGGAGCTGTTTTTT.

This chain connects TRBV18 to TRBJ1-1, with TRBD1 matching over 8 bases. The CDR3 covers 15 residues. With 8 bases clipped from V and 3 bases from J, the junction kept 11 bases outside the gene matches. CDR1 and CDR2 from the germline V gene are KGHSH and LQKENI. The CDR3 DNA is TGTGCCAGCCTCACCCAACGACAGGGGCACACTGAAGCTTTCTTT. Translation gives CASLTQRQGHTEAFF.

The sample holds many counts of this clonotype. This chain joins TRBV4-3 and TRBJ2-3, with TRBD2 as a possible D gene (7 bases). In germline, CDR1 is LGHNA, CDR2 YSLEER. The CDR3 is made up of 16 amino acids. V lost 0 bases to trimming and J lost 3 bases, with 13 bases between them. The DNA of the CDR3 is TGCGCCAGCAGCCAAGATAGGGGGGGAGGAACAGATACGCAGTATTTT. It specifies CASSQDRGGGTDTQYF.

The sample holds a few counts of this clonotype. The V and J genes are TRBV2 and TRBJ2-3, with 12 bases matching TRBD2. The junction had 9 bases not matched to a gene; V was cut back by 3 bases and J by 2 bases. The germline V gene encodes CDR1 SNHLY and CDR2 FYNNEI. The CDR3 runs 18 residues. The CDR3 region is CASSDRLLAGGPTDTQYF. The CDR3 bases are TGTGCCAGCAGTGATAGGTTACTAGCGGGAGGCCCCACAGATACGCAGTATTTT.

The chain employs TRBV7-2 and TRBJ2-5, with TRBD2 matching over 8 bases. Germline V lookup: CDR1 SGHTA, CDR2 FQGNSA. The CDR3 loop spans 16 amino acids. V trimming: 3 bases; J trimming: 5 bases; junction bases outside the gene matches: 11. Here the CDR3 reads CASSFAVGAGVETQYF. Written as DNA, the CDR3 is TGTGCCAGCAGCTTTGCGGTCGGAGCGGGAGTGGAGACCCAGTACTTC.

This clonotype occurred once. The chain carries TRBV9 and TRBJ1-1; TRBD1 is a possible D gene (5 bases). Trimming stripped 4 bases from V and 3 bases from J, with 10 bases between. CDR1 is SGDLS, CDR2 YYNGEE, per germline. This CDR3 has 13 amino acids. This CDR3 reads CASSRDSYTEAFF. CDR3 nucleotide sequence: TGTGCCAGCAGCCGTGACAGCTACACTGAAGCTTTCTTT.

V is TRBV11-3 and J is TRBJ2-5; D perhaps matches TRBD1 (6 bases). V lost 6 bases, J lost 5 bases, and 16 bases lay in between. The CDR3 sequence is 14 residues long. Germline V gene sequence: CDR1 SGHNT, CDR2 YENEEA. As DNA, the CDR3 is TGTGCCAGCAGTACGAGGACAGTCGCGGAGACCCAGTACTTC. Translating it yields CASSTRTVAETQYF.

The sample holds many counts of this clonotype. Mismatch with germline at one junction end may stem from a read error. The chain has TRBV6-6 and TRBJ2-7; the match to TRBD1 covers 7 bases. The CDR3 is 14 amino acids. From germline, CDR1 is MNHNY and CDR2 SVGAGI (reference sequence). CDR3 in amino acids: CASSYRDSSYEQYF. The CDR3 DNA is TGCGCCAGCAGCTACCGGGACAGCTCCTACGAGCAGTACTTC.

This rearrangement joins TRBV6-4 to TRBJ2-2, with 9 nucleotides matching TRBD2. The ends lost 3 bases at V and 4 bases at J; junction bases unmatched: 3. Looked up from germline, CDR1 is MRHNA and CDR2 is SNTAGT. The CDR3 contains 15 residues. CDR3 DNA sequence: TGTGCCAGCAGTGAGATAGCGGGGGCCACCGGGGAGCTGTTTTTT. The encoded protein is CASSEIAGATGELFF.

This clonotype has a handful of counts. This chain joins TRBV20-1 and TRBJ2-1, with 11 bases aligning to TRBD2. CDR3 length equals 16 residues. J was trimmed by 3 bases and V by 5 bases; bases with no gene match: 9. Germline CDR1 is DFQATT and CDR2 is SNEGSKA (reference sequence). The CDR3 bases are TGCAGTGCTGAGTCCCTAGCGGGGGGACGCTACAATGAGCAGTTCTTC. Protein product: CSAESLAGGRYNEQFF.

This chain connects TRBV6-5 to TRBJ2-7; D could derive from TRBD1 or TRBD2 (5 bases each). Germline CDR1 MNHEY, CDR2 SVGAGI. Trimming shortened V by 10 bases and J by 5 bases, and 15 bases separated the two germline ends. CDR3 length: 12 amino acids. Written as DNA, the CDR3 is TGTGCCATCGGGACGGCAGGCGACGAGCAGTACTTC. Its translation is CAIGTAGDEQYF.

The CDR3 coding sequence is TGCGCCAGCAGCCAAAGGACGGACTACTACTCTGGAAACACCATATATTTT. Translation gives CASSQRTDYYSGNTIYF. The V call is TRBV4-1, the J call TRBJ1-3, with D uncertain. The CDR3 runs to 17 residues. Germline V gene sequence: CDR1 MGHRA, CDR2 YSYEKL. The ends were cut back, 2 bases at V and 0 bases at J, with 14 bases in the middle.

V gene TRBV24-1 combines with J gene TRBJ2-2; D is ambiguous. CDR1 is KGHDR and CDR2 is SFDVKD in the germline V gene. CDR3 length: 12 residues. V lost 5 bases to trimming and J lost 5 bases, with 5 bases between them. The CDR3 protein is CATSGSTGELFF. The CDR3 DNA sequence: TGTGCCACCAGTGGGAGTACCGGGGAGCTGTTTTTT.

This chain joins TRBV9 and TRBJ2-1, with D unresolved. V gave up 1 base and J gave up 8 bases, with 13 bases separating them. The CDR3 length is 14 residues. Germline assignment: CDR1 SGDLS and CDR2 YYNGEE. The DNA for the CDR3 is TGTGCCAGCAGCGTAAAGTCGGGCTGGGATGAGCAGTTCTTC. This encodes CASSVKSGWDEQFF.

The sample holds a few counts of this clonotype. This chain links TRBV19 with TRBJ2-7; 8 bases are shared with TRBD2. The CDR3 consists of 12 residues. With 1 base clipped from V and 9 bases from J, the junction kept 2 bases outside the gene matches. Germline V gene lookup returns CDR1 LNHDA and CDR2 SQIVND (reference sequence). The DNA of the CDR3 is TGTGCCAGTAGTATAGGGAGCGGGAGGCAGTACTTC. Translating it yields CASSIGSGRQYF.

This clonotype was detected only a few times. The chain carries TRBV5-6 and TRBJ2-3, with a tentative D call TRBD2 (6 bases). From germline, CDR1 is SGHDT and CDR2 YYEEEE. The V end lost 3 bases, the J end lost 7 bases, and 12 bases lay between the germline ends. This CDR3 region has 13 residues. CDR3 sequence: CASSSGGVNTQYF. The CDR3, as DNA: TGTGCCAGCAGCTCTGGAGGGGTAAATACGCAGTATTTT.

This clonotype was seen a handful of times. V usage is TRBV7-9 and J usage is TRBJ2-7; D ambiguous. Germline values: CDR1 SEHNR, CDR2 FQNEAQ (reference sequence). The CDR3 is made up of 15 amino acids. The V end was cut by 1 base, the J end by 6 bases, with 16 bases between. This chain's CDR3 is CASSLGQSVGPEQYF. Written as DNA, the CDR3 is TGTGCCAGCAGCTTAGGCCAATCGGTAGGGCCCGAGCAGTACTTC.

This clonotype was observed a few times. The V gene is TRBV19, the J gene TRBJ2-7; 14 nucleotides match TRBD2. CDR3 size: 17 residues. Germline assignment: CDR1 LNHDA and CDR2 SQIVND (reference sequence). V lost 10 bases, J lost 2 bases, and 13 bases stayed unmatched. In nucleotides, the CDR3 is TGTGCCACTTCCCTCCAACCGGGACTAGCGGGGGCCTACGAGCAGTACTTC. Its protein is CATSLQPGLAGAYEQYF.

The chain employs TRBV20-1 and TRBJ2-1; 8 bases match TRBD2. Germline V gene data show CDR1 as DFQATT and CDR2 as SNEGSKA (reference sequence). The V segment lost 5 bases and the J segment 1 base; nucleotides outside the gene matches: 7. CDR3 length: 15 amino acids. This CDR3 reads CSASPSGSSYNEQFF. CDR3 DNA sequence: TGCAGTGCTTCCCCGAGCGGGAGTTCCTACAATGAGCAGTTCTTC.

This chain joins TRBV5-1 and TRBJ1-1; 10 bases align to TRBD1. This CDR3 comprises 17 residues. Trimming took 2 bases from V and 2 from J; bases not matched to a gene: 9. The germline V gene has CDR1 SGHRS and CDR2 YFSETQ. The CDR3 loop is CASSLTGTGVSNTEAFF. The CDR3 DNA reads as TGCGCCAGCAGCTTAACCGGGACAGGGGTTTCCAACACTGAAGCTTTCTTT.

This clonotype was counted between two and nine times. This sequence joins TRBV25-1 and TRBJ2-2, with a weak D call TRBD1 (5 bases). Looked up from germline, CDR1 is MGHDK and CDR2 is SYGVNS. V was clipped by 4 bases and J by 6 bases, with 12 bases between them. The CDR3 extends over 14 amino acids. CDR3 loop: CASSAFGQAGELFF. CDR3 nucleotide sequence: TGTGCCAGCAGTGCGTTCGGACAAGCCGGGGAGCTGTTTTTT.

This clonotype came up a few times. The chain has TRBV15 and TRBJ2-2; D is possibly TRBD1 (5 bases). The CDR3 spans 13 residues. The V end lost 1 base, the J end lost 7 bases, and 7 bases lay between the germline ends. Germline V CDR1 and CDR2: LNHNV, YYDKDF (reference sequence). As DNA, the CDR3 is TGTGCCACCAGCAGAGTTAGGGGCGGGGAGCTGTTTTTT. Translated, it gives CATSRVRGGELFF.

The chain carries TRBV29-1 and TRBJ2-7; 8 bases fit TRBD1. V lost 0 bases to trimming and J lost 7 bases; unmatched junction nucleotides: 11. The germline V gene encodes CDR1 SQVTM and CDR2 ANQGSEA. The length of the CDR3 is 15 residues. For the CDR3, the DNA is TGCAGCGTTGAAGAAGGGACAGGCCTTATTAGGGAGCAGTACTTC. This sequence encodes CSVEEGTGLIREQYF.

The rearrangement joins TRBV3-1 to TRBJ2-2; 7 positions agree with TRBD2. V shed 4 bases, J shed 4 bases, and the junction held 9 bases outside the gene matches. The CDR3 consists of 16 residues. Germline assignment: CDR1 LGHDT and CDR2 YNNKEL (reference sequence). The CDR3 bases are TGTGCCAGCAGCCTGGGACTACAATCGGGCACCGGGGAGCTGTTTTTT. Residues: CASSLGLQSGTGELFF.

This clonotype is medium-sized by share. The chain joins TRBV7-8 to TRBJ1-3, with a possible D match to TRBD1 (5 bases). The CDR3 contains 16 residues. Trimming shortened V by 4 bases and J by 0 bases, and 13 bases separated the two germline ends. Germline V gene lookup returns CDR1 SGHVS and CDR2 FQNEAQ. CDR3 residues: CASSSRRGVSGNTIYF. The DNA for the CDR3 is TGTGCCAGCAGCTCTCGCCGGGGGGTCTCTGGAAACACCATATATTTT.

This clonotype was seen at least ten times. The CDR3 here is CATSEKEVNTGELFF. CDR3 bases: TGTGCCACCAGTGAGAAGGAGGTTAACACCGGGGAGCTGTTTTTT. The rearrangement uses TRBV24-1 and TRBJ2-2, with D maybe TRBD2 (5 bases). The CDR3 is made up of 15 amino acids. Trimming pared 4 bases from V and 2 bases from J, leaving 10 bases between. Germline V lookup: CDR1 KGHDR, CDR2 SFDVKD.

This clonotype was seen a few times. CDR3 sequence: CASRGHWESGEQYF. CDR3 nucleotide sequence: TGTGCCAGCAGGGGGCACTGGGAAAGCGGCGAGCAGTACTTC. The J gene is TRBJ2-7, the V gene TRBV7-9, with D perhaps assigned TRBD1 or TRBD2 (5 bases each). The germline gives CDR1 SEHNR, CDR2 FQNEAQ (reference sequence). The CDR3 spans 14 residues. V was cut by 6 bases and J by 6 bases, with 18 bases left in between.